This T cell receptor beta chain originates from a study of neoadjuvant anti-PD-1 for oral cavity cancer. Study-wide background: Most patients had three to four biweekly doses of 3 mg/kg nivolumab before resection.

Repertoires were generated with immunoSEQ multiplex PCR, while TCRdb's copy carries only in-frame clones and drops some. This sample carries 55,000 to 80,000 clones, roughly nine tenths of them seen once, and the ten largest clones take around 2.6%. The time point denotes: after neoadjuvant nivolumab, at surgical resection. Broader study findings: Non-responders to neoadjuvant nivolumab had significantly more clonal PBMC T cells than responders. Higher pretreatment blood Treg/Th17 ratios correlated with higher pretreatment blood and lower post-treatment tumor TCRbeta clonality.

Details on this clone: Its target is unknown.

This TCR was sampled from a person between 35 and 79 years old with oral cavity squamous cell carcinoma. The sequencing here drew on PBMCs, taken after nivolumab (anti-PD-1) treatment.

DNA for the CDR3: TGTGCCAGTAGTACCCCCCCCAGGAACACTGAAGCTTTCTTT. Its protein is CASSTPPRNTEAFF. This chain links TRBV19 with TRBJ1-1; D gene ambiguous. With 4 bases removed from V and 1 base from J, the gap between germline ends came to 10 bases. The CDR3 contains 14 residues. Germline V gene sequence: CDR1 LNHDA, CDR2 SQIVND (reference sequence).